This T cell receptor (beta chain) was captured by sequencing in a study of OX40 agonist ivuxolimab in advanced cancers. Turning to the study itself: Dose-escalation subjects each had hepatocellular carcinoma, melanoma, renal cell or head and neck cancer. Age averaged around 60 years (range about 20 to 80), and just over 80% were male. Earlier treatment with anti-PD-1, anti-PD-L1 or anti-CTLA-4 was permitted, and roughly 42% had received some.

Trimming took 6 bases from V and 2 from J; bases not matched to a gene: 8. Germline V gives CDR1 MNHEY, CDR2 SMNVEV (reference sequence). The CDR3 has 16 residues. The protocol was immunoSEQ multiplex PCR, while the TCRdb copy is restricted to in-frame clones and leaves out a portion. In the table there are some 65,000 clones, 85% of which are singletons. Broader study findings: Normalized expansion of T-cell clones was also low for some nonresponders.

Details on this clone: Its antigen is not known.

The sequenced sample was CD4+ or CD8+ T cells sorted from blood, obtained in a trial of the OX40 agonist ivuxolimab. The chain recombines TRBV27 with TRBJ2-1, with 9 bases identical to TRBD2. The clonotype originates from an adult with an advanced solid tumor such as melanoma, head and neck, liver or kidney cancer. DNA of the CDR3: TGTGCCAGCAGAGCCCCTCTAGCGGGACCCTACAATGAGCAGTTCTTC. The encoded protein is CASRAPLAGPYNEQFF.